This T cell receptor (beta chain) derives from a study of OX40 agonist ivuxolimab in advanced cancers. General study findings and limits: Among the least clonally expanded were partial responders at 0.1-3.0 mg/kg. Nonresponders, in some cases, also had low normalized T-cell clonal expansion. The mean number of expanded clones was higher in CD8+ T cells than in CD4+.

Only in-frame clones appear in the TCRdb table, and some are missing; sequencing was by immunoSEQ multiplex PCR. Here the sample spans about 70,000 clones, roughly 87% being singletons. With regard to this clone: Its antigen is as yet unknown.

Trimming at V came to 4 bases and at J to 0 bases, leaving 2 bases not matched to a gene. The CDR3 consists of 14 residues. Looked up from germline, CDR1 is LNHDA and CDR2 is SQIVND (reference sequence). The V call is TRBV19, the J call TRBJ2-5; TRBD1 agrees at 7 bases. The source of this sequence is an adult with an advanced solid tumor such as melanoma, head and neck, liver or kidney cancer. Sequences were derived from CD4+ or CD8+ T cells sorted from blood, sampled in a trial of the OX40 agonist ivuxolimab. Written as DNA, the CDR3 is TGTGCCAGTAGTAGAGACAGGGACCAAGAGACCCAGTACTTC. This codes for CASSRDRDQETQYF.